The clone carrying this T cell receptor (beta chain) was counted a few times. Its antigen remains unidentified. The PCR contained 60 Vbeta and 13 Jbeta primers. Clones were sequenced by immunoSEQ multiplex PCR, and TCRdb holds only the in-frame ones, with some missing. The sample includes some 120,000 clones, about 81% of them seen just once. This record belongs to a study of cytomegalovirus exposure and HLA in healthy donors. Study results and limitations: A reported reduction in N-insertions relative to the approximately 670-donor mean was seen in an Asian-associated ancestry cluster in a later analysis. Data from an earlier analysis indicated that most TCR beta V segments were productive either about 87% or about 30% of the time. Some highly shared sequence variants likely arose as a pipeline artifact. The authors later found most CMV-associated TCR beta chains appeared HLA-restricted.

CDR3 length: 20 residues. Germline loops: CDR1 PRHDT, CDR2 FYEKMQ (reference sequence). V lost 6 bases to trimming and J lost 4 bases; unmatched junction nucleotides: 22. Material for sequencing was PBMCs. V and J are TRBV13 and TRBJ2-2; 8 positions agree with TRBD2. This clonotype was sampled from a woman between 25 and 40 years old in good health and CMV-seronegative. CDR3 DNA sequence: TGTGCCAGCAGTTCTCCGTGGGTTCGGGGGGGGCCTCCGGGCACCGGGGAGCTGTTTTTT. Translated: CASSSPWVRGGPPGTGELFF.